This T cell receptor beta chain was found in a study of identifying expanded T cells in peripheral blood. V dropped 5 bases and J dropped 2; count of bases not matched to a gene: 9. Germline-derived CDR1 and CDR2 are LNHDA and SQIVND (reference sequence). The CDR3 is 15 amino acids. This clone occurred a few times. TCRdb keeps only in-frame clones here, not all; method: immunoSEQ multiplex PCR. In the table there are roughly 100,000 clones, roughly 86% of which are singletons. Sequenced: blood. This receptor was identified in a person aged 18-69 years in good health. This sequence joins TRBV19 and TRBJ2-7; 7 bases align to TRBD1. CDR3 DNA sequence: TGTGCCAGTAGTCCCTCCCAGGGGACAGCCTACGAGCAGTACTTC. Its protein product is CASSPSQGTAYEQYF.